This is a list of T cell receptor beta chains from one sample in a study of blood T cell repertoires in COVID-19. TCRdb keeps only in-frame clones here, not all; method: immunoSEQ multiplex PCR. The profile shows over 60,000 clones, about 80% of them singletons. Sequencing input: peripheral blood. Receptor source: a woman of 80 years or more with acute or convalescent COVID-19. CDR3s include the opening cysteine and the closing phenylalanine or tryptophan. Fields, in order: V gene, clone size, J gene, CDR3 protein. Only some rows state a clone size, as once, few, many or a class for expanded clones.

v_call: TRBV5-5; clone_size: once; j_call: TRBJ1-2; cdr3_aa: CASSLEGQGNYGYTF
v_call: TRBV2; clone_size: .; j_call: TRBJ2-1; cdr3_aa: CASSGLAGENEQFF
v_call: TRBV12-2; clone_size: .; j_call: TRBJ1-6; cdr3_aa: CASRSKTPLHF
v_call: TRBV3-1/TRBV3-2; clone_size: .; j_call: TRBJ2-7; cdr3_aa: CASSSYRGMEQYF
v_call: TRBV6-2/TRBV6-3; clone_size: .; j_call: TRBJ2-5; cdr3_aa: CASSYQGKQETQYF
v_call: TRBV11-2; clone_size: many; j_call: TRBJ2-7; cdr3_aa: CASSRLYEQYF
v_call: TRBV7-8; clone_size: .; j_call: TRBJ2-7; cdr3_aa: CASSLAASGRAYEQYF
v_call: TRBV5-8; clone_size: .; j_call: TRBJ2-7; cdr3_aa: CATRRQSYEQYF
v_call: TRBV3-1/TRBV3-2; clone_size: .; j_call: TRBJ1-2; cdr3_aa: CASSPRQDSPGYTF
v_call: TRBV2; clone_size: .; j_call: TRBJ2-4; cdr3_aa: CAGGVRQGVNIQYF
v_call: TRBV14; clone_size: .; j_call: TRBJ2-7; cdr3_aa: CASSLRRGGSGEQYF
v_call: TRBV5-4; clone_size: once; j_call: TRBJ1-3; cdr3_aa: CASSLPSLTGNTIYF
v_call: TRBV7-9; clone_size: .; j_call: TRBJ1-2; cdr3_aa: CASSLMQGSFYGYTF
v_call: TRBV7-9; clone_size: .; j_call: TRBJ2-7; cdr3_aa: CASSSYGRGEQYF
v_call: TRBV19; clone_size: .; j_call: TRBJ2-3; cdr3_aa: CASSMGLAGGSADTQYF
v_call: TRBV4-1; clone_size: .; j_call: TRBJ2-7; cdr3_aa: CASSQPRSGRAPFYEQYF
v_call: TRBV7-6; clone_size: .; j_call: TRBJ2-7; cdr3_aa: CASSLASAGGSPYEQYF
v_call: TRBV9; clone_size: .; j_call: TRBJ2-5; cdr3_aa: CASSGGLRGETQYF
v_call: TRBV27; clone_size: .; j_call: TRBJ2-7; cdr3_aa: CASSLWGGRWQYF